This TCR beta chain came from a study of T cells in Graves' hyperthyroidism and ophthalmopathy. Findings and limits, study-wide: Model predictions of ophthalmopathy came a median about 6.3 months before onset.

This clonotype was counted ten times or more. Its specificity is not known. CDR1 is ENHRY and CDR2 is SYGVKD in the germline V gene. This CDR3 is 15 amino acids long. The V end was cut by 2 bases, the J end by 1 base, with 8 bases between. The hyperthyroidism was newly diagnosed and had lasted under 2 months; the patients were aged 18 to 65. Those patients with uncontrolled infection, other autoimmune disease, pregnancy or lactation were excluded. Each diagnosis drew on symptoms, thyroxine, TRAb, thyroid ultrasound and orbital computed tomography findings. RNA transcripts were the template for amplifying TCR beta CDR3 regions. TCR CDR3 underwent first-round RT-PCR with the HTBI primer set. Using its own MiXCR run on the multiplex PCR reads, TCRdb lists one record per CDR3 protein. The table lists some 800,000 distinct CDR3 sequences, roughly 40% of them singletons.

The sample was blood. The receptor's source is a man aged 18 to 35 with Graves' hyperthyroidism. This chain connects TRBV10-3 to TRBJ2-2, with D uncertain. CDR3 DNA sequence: TGTGCCATCAGTGAGCTTCACAGGAACACCGGGGAGCTGTTTTTT. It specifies CAISELHRNTGELFF.